The clone carrying this T cell receptor beta chain was recorded a few times. This sample stems from a study of T-cell reconstitution after alpha-beta-depleted transplantation in children. V was trimmed by 1 base and J by 4 bases, leaving 17 bases between them. This CDR3 comprises 17 residues. Unique molecular identifiers tagged the TCRbeta library. TCRdb itself ran the PCR reads through MiXCR, one entry per CDR3 protein. The table records over 90,000 distinct CDR3 sequences, 6% to 9% of them present only once. J is TRBJ1-5 and V is TRBV12-3 or TRBV12-4; D is possibly TRBD1 (5 bases). The receptor comes from a boy between 2 and 15 years old with acute lymphoblastic leukemia, due to receive a stem cell transplant. The source was PBMCs, collected before TCRalphabeta/CD19-depleted stem cell transplant. The CDR3 nucleotides are TGTGCCAGCAGTTTAGGAATAGGCGGGGGAGTGAATCAGCCCCAGCATTTT. Translated: CASSLGIGGGVNQPQHF.